This entry lists 24 T cell receptor beta chains sequenced from one sample in a study of T cells in Graves' hyperthyroidism and ophthalmopathy. Using RNA transcripts as the source, TCR beta CDR3 regions were amplified. HTBI primers drove first-round RT-PCR of the TCR CDR3. TCRdb reprocessed the multiplex PCR reads via MiXCR and lists one record per CDR3 protein. Of around 700,000 distinct CDR3 sequences detected, around a sixth appear once; the ten largest clones hold around 15%. Sequenced: blood. These receptors were collected from a woman in her fifties or sixties with Graves' hyperthyroidism that later progressed to Graves' ophthalmopathy.

This chain uses TRBV2 with TRBJ2-5; D perhaps matches TRBD2 (6 bases). The CDR3 contains 13 residues. The V gene lost 7 bases and the J gene lost 7 bases, with 16 bases spanning the gap. The V gene's germline CDR1 is SNHLY and CDR2 FYNNEI. The CDR3 is CASTGDRTGTQYF. The DNA for the CDR3 is TGTGCCAGCACGGGGGACCGCACGGGGACCCAGTACTTC.

This clonotype turned up a few times. J is TRBJ1-6 and V is TRBV10-1; D unresolved. The germline gives CDR1 WNHNN, CDR2 SYGVQD (reference sequence). Trimming took off 2 bases at V and 6 bases at J, with 5 bases between the two ends. The CDR3 has 13 residues. The CDR3 sequence: CASSEGLNSPLHF. CDR3 bases: TGCGCCAGCAGTGAGGGCCTTAATTCACCCCTCCACTTT.

This clonotype was counted a few times. This sequence joins TRBV20-1 and TRBJ2-7; D gene uncertain. The V and J ends lost 6 bases and 2 bases respectively, with 14 bases between them. The germline V gene encodes CDR1 DFQATT and CDR2 SNEGSKA (reference sequence). CDR3 length equals 13 residues. The CDR3 DNA is TGCAGTGCCCCAACTGGCACTACCTACGAGCAGTACTTC. It yields the protein CSAPTGTTYEQYF.

This clonotype was counted between two and nine times. The CDR3 DNA follows: TGTGCCAGTAGCGGAGCCGCGGGGGGCCGTAACAATGAGCAGTTCTTC. Residues: CASSGAAGGRNNEQFF. This chain connects TRBV19 to TRBJ2-1; TRBD2 matches at 8 bases. Per the germline V gene, CDR1 is LNHDA and CDR2 is SQIVND (reference sequence). The J segment lost 5 bases and the V segment lost 6 bases, leaving 12 bases of the junction unmatched. CDR3 length: 16 amino acids.

The chain combines TRBV11-2 with TRBJ1-1; D is unclear. The V gene's germline CDR1 is SGHAT and CDR2 FQNNGV. The CDR3 has 14 amino acids. The V gene lost 1 base and the J gene lost 10 bases, with 16 bases spanning the gap. CDR3 sequence reads: CASSLAGRPSGAFF. CDR3 DNA: TGTGCCAGCAGCTTAGCGGGTCGGCCCAGCGGAGCTTTCTTT. Full variable domain (outside the CDR3, taken from reference TRBV11-2 and TRBJ1-1): EAGVAQSPRYKIIEKRQSVAFWCNPISGHATLYWYQQILGQGPKLLIQFQNNGVVDDSQLPKDRFSAERLKGVDSTLKIQPAKLEDSAVYLCASSLAGRPSGAFFGQGTRLTVV.

This clonotype came up many times. The CDR3 DNA reads TGTGCCAGCAGTTTAGGCCGGATCAATCAGCCCCAGCATTTT. It specifies CASSLGRINQPQHF. J is TRBJ1-5 and V is TRBV12-3 or TRBV12-4; D remains ambiguous. The CDR3 is 14 amino acids. Trimming pared 1 base from V and 3 bases from J, leaving 7 bases between.

The gene calls are TRBV13 and TRBJ2-7; 8 nucleotides match TRBD1. The CDR3 contains 14 residues. With V trimmed by 6 bases and J by 9 bases, 13 bases remained unmatched. Germline V gives CDR1 PRHDT, CDR2 FYEKMQ (reference sequence). This CDR3 is CASRDTGTGVMQYF. The CDR3 DNA reads TGTGCCAGCAGGGACACCGGGACAGGAGTCATGCAGTACTTC.

This clonotype was detected many times. The chain carries TRBV2 and TRBJ1-2, with unresolved D. This CDR3 region has 13 residues. CDR1 SNHLY and CDR2 FYNNEI come from the germline V gene. V lost 7 bases and J 0 bases, leaving 9 bases between the germline ends. The CDR3 DNA reads TGTGCCAGCATGGGGAGGGCTAACTATGGCTACACCTTC. Translating it yields CASMGRANYGYTF.

This clonotype was found many times. J is TRBJ2-1 and V is TRBV6-6; 9 positions agree with TRBD1. CDR1 and CDR2 (germline): MNHNY, SVGAGI (reference sequence). The V segment lost 4 bases and the J segment 6 bases; nucleotides outside the gene matches: 10. The CDR3 is made up of 16 amino acids. The CDR3 DNA reads TGTGCCAGCAGTTTACTCCGGGACAGGGTGTTCAATGAGCAGTTCTTC. Encoded protein: CASSLLRDRVFNEQFF.

The rearrangement uses TRBV20-1 and TRBJ2-5; the match to TRBD2 covers 10 bases. The germline V gene encodes CDR1 DFQATT and CDR2 SNEGSKA (reference sequence). After removal of 3 bases from V and 4 bases from J, the junction contained 5 bases not matched to a gene. CDR3 length: 14 amino acids. CDR3 sequence (DNA): TGCAGTGCTAGGGGACTAGCGTTTCGAGAGACCCAGTACTTC. Translated, it gives CSARGLAFRETQYF.

This rearrangement joins TRBV9 to TRBJ2-5; D call uncertain. V lost 0 bases, J lost 0 bases, and 6 bases lay in between. Germline lookup yields CDR1 SGDLS and CDR2 YYNGEE. The CDR3 is made up of 14 amino acids. CDR3 DNA sequence: TGTGCCAGCAGCGTAGAAAGCAACCAAGAGACCCAGTACTTC. Its translation: CASSVESNQETQYF.

The chain carries TRBV27 and TRBJ1-5; TRBD1 matches 9 bases. Unmatched junction bases numbered 12, after V lost 5 bases and J lost 7 bases. Germline V gene lookup returns CDR1 MNHEY and CDR2 SMNVEV (reference sequence). There are 16 residues in the CDR3. CDR3 DNA: TGTGCCAGCAGTCCCACAGGACAGGGGAAGTGGCAGCCCCAGCATTTT. Translated: CASSPTGQGKWQPQHF.

This clonotype was picked up many times. This rearrangement joins TRBV6-1 to TRBJ2-7; TRBD1 aligns across 8 bases. The CDR3 spans 17 residues. J was trimmed by 3 bases and V by 4 bases; bases with no gene match: 14. Germline CDR1 reads MNHNS; CDR2 reads SASEGT. The CDR3 here is CASSGDRGGDPLYEQYF. The CDR3 DNA reads as TGTGCCAGCAGTGGAGACAGGGGCGGCGACCCCCTCTACGAGCAGTACTTC.

This clonotype has a count of ten or more. The chain recombines TRBV20-1 with TRBJ1-1, with 7 bases matching TRBD1. The V segment lost 3 bases and the J segment 5 bases; nucleotides outside the gene matches: 9. CDR3 length: 14 residues. The germline V gene encodes CDR1 DFQATT and CDR2 SNEGSKA (reference sequence). In DNA form, the CDR3 reads TGCAGTGCTAGGACCAGGGGGGAAGGGACTGAAGCTTTCTTT. Translated: CSARTRGEGTEAFF.

Remarks on this clonotype: This may be a read error: a much more frequent sequence differs by one nucleotide. The genes are TRBV10-3 and TRBJ2-5, with 12 bases that match TRBD1. This CDR3 has 15 residues. Trimming took 4 bases from V and 5 from J; bases not matched to a gene: 5. Germline CDR1 and CDR2: ENHRY and SYGVKD. The CDR3 bases are TGTGCCATCAGTGGCCGGGACAGGGGGCTGGAGACCCAGTACTTC. It codes for CAISGRDRGLETQYF.

This clonotype was recorded at least ten times. The gene calls are TRBV7-6 and TRBJ2-1; 12 bases line up with TRBD1. CDR1 and CDR2 (germline): SGHVS, FNYEAQ. The CDR3 consists of 13 residues. The V gene end was trimmed by 6 bases and the J gene end by 9 bases; junction bases not matched to a gene: 3. This CDR3 reads CASRGTGGTEQFF. CDR3 nucleotide sequence: TGTGCCAGCAGGGGGACAGGGGGCACTGAGCAGTTCTTC.

In this sample, this clonotype turned up many times. The chain couples TRBV2 to TRBJ1-1; D is unresolved. Trimming left V 3 bases short and J 12 bases short, with 20 bases between. From germline, CDR1 is SNHLY and CDR2 FYNNEI. The CDR3 has 14 residues. This CDR3 is CASSDQATVIETFF. As DNA, the CDR3 is TGTGCCAGCAGTGACCAGGCCACGGTAATCGAGACTTTCTTT.

The chain joins TRBV7-8 to TRBJ2-5; tentative D call: TRBD2 (7 bases). CDR1 SGHVS and CDR2 FQNEAQ come from the germline V gene. Trimming pared 2 bases from V and 7 bases from J, leaving 23 bases between. This CDR3 is 17 amino acids long. CDR3 sequence (DNA): TGTGCCAGCAGCTTATTTAGAGACGGGGGGCGGGGAGGGACCCAGTACTTC. The encoded protein is CASSLFRDGGRGGTQYF.

This clonotype was detected a few times. The rearrangement links TRBV25-1 to TRBJ2-3, with 7 bases aligning to TRBD2. CDR3 length: 14 residues. The germline V gene has CDR1 MGHDK and CDR2 SYGVNS. V gave up 8 bases and J gave up 0 bases; unmatched junction bases: 5. CDR3 coding DNA: TGTGCCAGCGGACCCGGGGGGAGCACAGATACGCAGTATTTT. As protein: CASGPGGSTDTQYF.

This clonotype has at least ten counts. The chain has TRBV2 and TRBJ2-7, with 11 positions matching TRBD2. The germline gives CDR1 SNHLY, CDR2 FYNNEI. CDR3 length: 16 residues. Germline trimming cut 6 bases from V and 0 bases from J; bases unmatched to any gene: 7. The CDR3 region has the DNA TGTGCCAGCAGATACAGACTAGCGGGGCTCTCCTACGAGCAGTACTTC. Protein sequence: CASRYRLAGLSYEQYF.

The genes are TRBV19 and TRBJ1-5, with D possibly TRBD1 on 6 matching bases. The germline gives CDR1 LNHDA, CDR2 SQIVND (reference sequence). The CDR3 totals 17 residues. Between the trimmed V and J ends, which lost 7 bases and 0 bases, there was a span of 19 bases. CDR3 sequence: CASNPRGQTYSNQPQHF. The CDR3 DNA follows: TGTGCCAGTAATCCCAGGGGCCAAACTTATAGCAATCAGCCCCAGCATTTT.

This clonotype was seen repeatedly, ten times or more. The chain uses TRBV3-1 and TRBJ1-4, with 9 bases that match TRBD1. In germline, CDR1 is LGHDT, CDR2 YNNKEL (reference sequence). The CDR3 contains 15 residues. The ends lost 2 bases at V and 5 bases at J; junction bases unmatched: 3. In DNA form, the CDR3 reads TGTGCCAGCAGCCAACCACAGGGGGCCAATGAAAAACTGTTTTTT. This translates into CASSQPQGANEKLFF. The whole variable domain, filled in from reference TRBV3-1 and TRBJ1-4, reads DTAVSQTPKYLVTQMGNDKSIKCEQNLGHDTMYWYKQDSKKFLKIMFSYNNKELIINETVPNRFSPKSPDKAHLNLHINSLELGDSAVYFCASSQPQGANEKLFFGSGTQLSVL.

This clonotype was seen repeatedly, ten times or more. The gene calls are TRBV12-3 or TRBV12-4 and TRBJ1-1; D not resolved. V was cut by 3 bases and J by 3 bases, with 8 bases left in between. This CDR3 region has 13 residues. The CDR3 DNA reads TGTGCCAGCAGTTTTACCCAGTACACTGAAGCTTTCTTT. This translates into CASSFTQYTEAFF.

The chain uses TRBV4-2 and TRBJ2-1, with TRBD2 matching over 11 bases. Germline CDR1 LGHNA, CDR2 YNFKEQ. This CDR3 region has 16 residues. Germline trimming cut 0 bases from V and 4 bases from J; bases unmatched to any gene: 2. The chain's CDR3 is CASSQDWTSGYNEQFF. The CDR3 nucleotides are TGTGCCAGCAGCCAAGATTGGACTAGCGGGTACAATGAGCAGTTCTTC.